The 8 T cell receptor beta chains reported below all come from one sample, sequenced in a study of PD-L1 blockade in urothelial cancer. Measured with immunoSEQ multiplex PCR; TCRdb has only the in-frame clones, and not every one. Here the sample spans 35,000 to 45,000 clones, about 80% being singletons. This sample's time point: peripheral blood 6 weeks after treatment start. This material consisted of PBMCs, taken around atezolizumab (anti-PD-L1) treatment. These receptors came from a man between 60 and 75 years old with urothelial cancer.

V gene TRBV10-3 combines with J gene TRBJ2-1; possible D gene TRBD1, 6 bases. There are 13 residues in the CDR3. V lost 10 bases, J lost 6 bases, and 16 bases lay in between. Germline V CDR1 and CDR2: ENHRY, SYGVKD. For the CDR3, the DNA is TGTGCCACAAAGGGGGACACGAGCAATGAGCAGTTCTTC. Its protein is CATKGDTSNEQFF.

This rearrangement joins TRBV27 to TRBJ2-7, with 8 bases fitting TRBD1. This CDR3 contains 13 residues. Germline-derived CDR1 and CDR2 are MNHEY and SMNVEV (reference sequence). V shed 8 bases, J shed 4 bases, and the junction held 7 bases outside the gene matches. Written as DNA, the CDR3 is TGTGCCAGCCTTCGGACAGGGTCGTACGAGCAGTACTTC. Protein: CASLRTGSYEQYF.

This clone was detected a few times. V usage is TRBV28 and J usage is TRBJ1-5; D remains ambiguous. CDR1 MDHEN and CDR2 SYDVKM come from the germline V gene. Trimming removed 6 bases at V and 4 bases at J, with 13 bases between. CDR3 length: 14 amino acids. The CDR3, as DNA: TGTGCCAGCAGGGCACCCCAGTCTAATCAGCCCCAGCATTTT. This gives the protein CASRAPQSNQPQHF.

This sequence joins TRBV30 and TRBJ2-5, with D maybe TRBD2 (5 bases). V dropped 0 bases and J dropped 7 bases, with 15 bases sitting between them. CDR3 length: 14 residues. Looked up from germline, CDR1 is GTSNPN and CDR2 is SVGIG (reference sequence). The CDR3 DNA reads as TGTGCCTGGAGTGTACGGGGTACCGTCGGGACCCAGTACTTC. It specifies CAWSVRGTVGTQYF.

This clone was seen only a few times. The chain recombines TRBV7-2 with TRBJ2-3; D call uncertain. The CDR3 extends over 13 amino acids. Germline CDR1 reads SGHTA; CDR2 reads FQGNSA. The V end lost 2 bases, the J end lost 6 bases, and 9 bases lay between the germline ends. The CDR3 DNA follows: TGTGCCAGCAGCTTACGTGGGCCCGATACGCAGTATTTT. Protein sequence: CASSLRGPDTQYF.

CDR3: CASSQDRDTEAFF. In DNA, the CDR3 is TGTGCCAGCAGTCAGGACAGGGACACTGAAGCTTTCTTT. The chain recombines TRBV6-1 with TRBJ1-1; 8 bases are shared with TRBD1. The junction had 2 bases not matched to a gene; V was cut back by 5 bases and J by 3 bases. The CDR3 is 13 amino acids. Germline CDR1 is MNHNS and CDR2 is SASEGT.

CDR3 in DNA: TGTGCCAGCAGTACCCCGGTGGGACAGGGTTCCGGGGAGCTGTTTTTT. Translating it yields CASSTPVGQGSGELFF. The chain joins TRBV28 to TRBJ2-2, with TRBD1 matching 9 bases. Losses at the gene ends were 5 bases for V and 6 bases for J; bases not matched to a gene: 10. The CDR3 sequence is 16 residues long. Germline V gene lookup returns CDR1 MDHEN and CDR2 SYDVKM.

This chain uses TRBV15 with TRBJ2-7; D possibly corresponds to TRBD1 (6 bases). CDR3 length: 14 residues. Germline V CDR1 and CDR2: LNHNV, YYDKDF (reference sequence). V was clipped by 5 bases and J by 3 bases, with 14 bases between them. For the CDR3, the DNA is TGTGCCACCAGCCAACCTGGACAGAACTACGAGCAGTACTTC. Translation: CATSQPGQNYEQYF.